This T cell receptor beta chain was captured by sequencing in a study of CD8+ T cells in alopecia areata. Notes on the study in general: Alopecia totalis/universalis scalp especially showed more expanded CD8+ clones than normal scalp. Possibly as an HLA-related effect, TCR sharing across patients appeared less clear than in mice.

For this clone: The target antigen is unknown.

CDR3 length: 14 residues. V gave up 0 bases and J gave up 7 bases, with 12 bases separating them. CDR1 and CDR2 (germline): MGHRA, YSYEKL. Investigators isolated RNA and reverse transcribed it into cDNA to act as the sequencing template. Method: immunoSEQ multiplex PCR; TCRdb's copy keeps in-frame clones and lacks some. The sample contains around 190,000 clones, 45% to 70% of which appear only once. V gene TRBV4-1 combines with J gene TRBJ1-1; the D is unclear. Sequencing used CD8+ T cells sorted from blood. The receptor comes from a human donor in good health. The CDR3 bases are TGCGCCAGCAGCCAAGATCCTATGGACGGTGAAGCTTTCTTT. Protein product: CASSQDPMDGEAFF.